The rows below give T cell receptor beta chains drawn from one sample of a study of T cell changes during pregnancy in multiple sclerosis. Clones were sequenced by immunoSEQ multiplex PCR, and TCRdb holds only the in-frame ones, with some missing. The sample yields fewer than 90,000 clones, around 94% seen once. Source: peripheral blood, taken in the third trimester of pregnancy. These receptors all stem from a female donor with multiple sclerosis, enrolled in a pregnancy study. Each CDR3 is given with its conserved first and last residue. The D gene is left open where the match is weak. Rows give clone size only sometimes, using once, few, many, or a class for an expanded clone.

CDR3 DNA: TGTGCCATCAGTGACACCGGGACTAGCGGGAGGAGGGACGAGCAGTACTTC; CDR3 protein: CAISDTGTSGRRDEQYF; J gene: TRBJ2-7; V gene: TRBV10-3; CDR3 length: 17; clone size: NA; D gene: TRBD2
CDR3 DNA: TGTGCCAGCAGCTTAGATCCTAGCGGGGAGGGGACAGATACGCAGTATTTT; CDR3 protein: CASSLDPSGEGTDTQYF; J gene: TRBJ2-3; V gene: TRBV13; CDR3 length: 17; clone size: NA; D gene: TRBD2
CDR3 DNA: TGCGCCAGCAGTCGCGGGGGCCGGTATGGCTACACCTTC; CDR3 protein: CASSRGGRYGYTF; J gene: TRBJ1-2; V gene: TRBV23-1; CDR3 length: 13; clone size: NA; D gene: NA
CDR3 DNA: TGTGCCAGTAGTATTTCGTCTGACTCGTTGGGGGCCAACGTCCTGACTTTC; CDR3 protein: CASSISSDSLGANVLTF; J gene: TRBJ2-6; V gene: TRBV19; CDR3 length: 17; clone size: NA; D gene: NA
CDR3 DNA: TGTGCCAGCAGTGAACCCCCCTATAGCGGGAGCGCCGACGAGCAGTACTTC; CDR3 protein: CASSEPPYSGSADEQYF; J gene: TRBJ2-7; V gene: TRBV6-1; CDR3 length: 17; clone size: once; D gene: TRBD2
CDR3 DNA: TGCGCCAGCAGCTGGACAGGAAGGAGTGAAAAACTGTTTTTT; CDR3 protein: CASSWTGRSEKLFF; J gene: TRBJ1-4; V gene: TRBV5-1; CDR3 length: 14; clone size: NA; D gene: TRBD1
CDR3 DNA: TGTGCCAGCAGCCCAGGGGGGAGCTCCTACGAGCAGTACTTC; CDR3 protein: CASSPGGSSYEQYF; J gene: TRBJ2-7; V gene: TRBV5-5; CDR3 length: 14; clone size: NA; D gene: NA
CDR3 DNA: TGCAGTGCTAGGGGGGCCTATGGCTACACCTTC; CDR3 protein: CSARGAYGYTF; J gene: TRBJ1-2; V gene: TRBV20-1; CDR3 length: 11; clone size: NA; D gene: NA
CDR3 DNA: TGTGCCAGTAGGGCAGGGGGCCATGGCTACACCTTC; CDR3 protein: CASRAGGHGYTF; J gene: TRBJ1-2; V gene: TRBV19; CDR3 length: 12; clone size: NA; D gene: TRBD1
CDR3 DNA: TGTGCCAGCAGGTCGACAGGGCTAGGGTTCTACGAGCAGTACTTC; CDR3 protein: CASRSTGLGFYEQYF; J gene: TRBJ2-7; V gene: TRBV25-1; CDR3 length: 15; clone size: NA; D gene: TRBD1
CDR3 DNA: TGCGCCAGCAGCCAAGGGATACAGGGGAACTATGGCTACACCTTC; CDR3 protein: CASSQGIQGNYGYTF; J gene: TRBJ1-2; V gene: TRBV4-1; CDR3 length: 15; clone size: NA; D gene: TRBD1
CDR3 DNA: TGCGCCAGCAGCTTATCCCGGATCGGGACAACCGATGGCTACACCTTC; CDR3 protein: CASSLSRIGTTDGYTF; J gene: TRBJ1-2; V gene: TRBV5-1; CDR3 length: 16; clone size: few; D gene: NA
CDR3 DNA: TGTGCCAGCAGCGCGGGGGGACTCGCAAGGACAGATACGCAGTATTTT; CDR3 protein: CASSAGGLARTDTQYF; J gene: TRBJ2-3; V gene: TRBV9; CDR3 length: 16; clone size: NA; D gene: TRBD2
CDR3 DNA: TGCAGCGTTGAAGATCTTCGCGGGGGATGGTACGACTATGGCTACACCTTC; CDR3 protein: CSVEDLRGGWYDYGYTF; J gene: TRBJ1-2; V gene: TRBV29-1; CDR3 length: 17; clone size: NA; D gene: NA
CDR3 DNA: TGTGCCAGCAGAGAACTAGCGGAGCGGGCGCTGTTCTTC; CDR3 protein: CASRELAERALFF; J gene: TRBJ2-1; V gene: TRBV6-5; CDR3 length: 13; clone size: NA; D gene: TRBD2
CDR3 DNA: TGTGCCAGTAGTATCCCCCCCGGTACTGAAGCTTTCTTT; CDR3 protein: CASSIPPGTEAFF; J gene: TRBJ1-1; V gene: TRBV19; CDR3 length: 13; clone size: NA; D gene: NA